This T cell receptor (beta chain) was profiled in a study of OX40 agonist ivuxolimab in advanced cancers. Profiling relied on immunoSEQ multiplex PCR, and the TCRdb table lists in-frame clones only, not all of them. The repertoire holds around 9,700 clones, with about three quarters as singletons. Sequenced here: CD4+ or CD8+ T cells sorted from blood, sampled in a trial of the OX40 agonist ivuxolimab. The sequence was obtained from an adult with an advanced solid tumor such as melanoma, head and neck, liver or kidney cancer.

Here the CDR3 reads CASSSGNNNEQFF. The CDR3 DNA sequence: TGTGCCAGCAGCAGCGGGAATAACAATGAGCAGTTCTTC. The rearrangement links TRBV7-2 to TRBJ2-1, with 7 bases matching TRBD2. There are 13 residues in the CDR3. The ends lost 5 bases at V and 5 bases at J; junction bases unmatched: 3. Germline V gene sequence: CDR1 SGHTA, CDR2 FQGNSA.